These 26 T cell receptor beta chains share one sample of origin, sequenced in a study of shared clonotypes between healthy human individuals. Produced via immunoSEQ multiplex PCR; TCRdb's table is partial and in-frame only. In the table there are roughly 2,300,000 clones, 80% to 95% of which are singletons. Input material: naive CD4+ T cells from PBMCs. Subset specified: CD45RA+ positively selected. Receptors originate from a man between 18 and 35 years old in good health. Some clones in this sample may be carry-over from other donors' samples.

J is TRBJ2-3 and V is TRBV15; a weak D match, TRBD2 (5 bases). The V end lost 0 bases, the J end lost 5 bases, and 15 bases lay between the germline ends. CDR1 is LNHNV and CDR2 is YYDKDF in the germline V gene (reference sequence). CDR3 length: 16 amino acids. The CDR3 region has the DNA TGTGCCACCAGCAGAGAAATAATGAGGGTTGGAGATACGCAGTATTTT. It is translated as CATSREIMRVGDTQYF.

The chain has TRBV10-2 and TRBJ1-1; D unclear. Germline V gene lookup returns CDR1 WSHSY and CDR2 SAAADI. Trimming pared 2 bases from V and 4 bases from J, leaving 5 bases between. The CDR3 loop spans 12 amino acids. CDR3 bases: TGCGCCAGCAGTGAGGGGGTCACTGAAGCTTTCTTT. The encoded protein is CASSEGVTEAFF.

V usage is TRBV6-5 and J usage is TRBJ2-5; 11 bases map to TRBD1. This CDR3 has 15 amino acids. V trimming: 5 bases; J trimming: 4 bases; junction bases outside the gene matches: 6. The germline CDR1 and CDR2 sequences are MNHEY and SVGAGI. CDR3 DNA sequence: TGTGCCAGCAGTCCACGGACAGGGGGCGTAGAGACCCAGTACTTC. As protein: CASSPRTGGVETQYF.

The chain recombines TRBV5-6 with TRBJ2-1, with D perhaps being TRBD1 or TRBD2 (5 bases each). In germline, CDR1 is SGHDT, CDR2 YYEEEE. The CDR3 sequence is 12 residues long. V lost 5 bases to trimming and J lost 9 bases, with 12 bases between them. The CDR3 region is CASRFVGGEQFF. The CDR3 DNA follows: TGTGCCAGCAGATTCGTTGGGGGTGAGCAGTTCTTC.

A note on this clone: At the DNA level, this CDR3 is encoded by other sequences in the same sample as well. This chain links TRBV14 with TRBJ2-5; D is unclear. The germline V gene encodes CDR1 SGHDN and CDR2 FVKESK. Trimming removed 3 bases at V and 5 bases at J, with 4 bases between. The CDR3 runs to 11 residues. The CDR3 protein is CASSQVETQYF. CDR3 bases: TGTGCCAGCAGCCAGGTGGAGACCCAGTACTTC.

Notes on this clone: A junction boundary mismatches the germline segment, possibly from a read error. The gene calls are TRBV29-1 and TRBJ2-5; TRBD1 aligns across 10 bases. The germline CDR1 and CDR2 sequences are SQVTM and ANQGSEA. This CDR3 has 15 residues. As DNA, the CDR3 is TGCGGCGTTGAGCCCTCCGGGACAGGGGCCGGGTCTCAGTACTTC. Its protein product is CGVEPSGTGAGSQYF. Full variable domain (remainder filled in from reference TRBV29-1 and TRBJ2-5): SAVISQKPSRDICQRGTSLTIQCQVDSQVTMMFWYRQQPGQSLTLIATANQGSEATYESGFVIDKFPISRPNLTFSTLTVSNMSPEDSSIYLCGVEPSGTGAGSQYFGPGTRLLVL.

On this clone: The sample carries other DNA sequences with the same CDR3. V gene TRBV12-5 combines with J gene TRBJ2-3, with 9 bases fitting TRBD1. Germline trimming cut 4 bases from V and 3 bases from J; bases unmatched to any gene: 2. This CDR3 region has 14 residues. Germline V gene lookup returns CDR1 LGHNT and CDR2 FRNRAP. CDR3 in DNA: TGTGCTAGTGGTTCCGGACAGGGGACAGATACGCAGTATTTT. It translates to CASGSGQGTDTQYF. Full variable domain (missing parts from reference TRBV12-5 and TRBJ2-3): DARVTQTPRHKVTEMGQEVTMRCQPILGHNTVFWYRQTMMQGLELLAYFRNRAPLDDSGMPKDRFSAEMPDATLATLKIQPSEPRDSAVYFCASGSGQGTDTQYFGPGTRLTVL.

The J gene is TRBJ2-1, the V gene TRBV15; D is possibly TRBD1 or TRBD2 (6 bases each). Germline V gives CDR1 LNHNV, CDR2 YYDKDF (reference sequence). This CDR3 contains 16 residues. V lost 3 bases and J lost 0, with 12 bases in between. The chain's CDR3 is CATSRGGLYSYNEQFF. The DNA of the CDR3 is TGTGCCACCAGCAGGGGGGGCCTCTACTCCTACAATGAGCAGTTCTTC.

The genes are TRBV5-1 and TRBJ2-2; 12 bases line up with TRBD1. Germline V lookup: CDR1 SGHRS, CDR2 YFSETQ. This CDR3 has 15 amino acids. V was clipped by 4 bases and J by 6 bases; unmatched bases: 4. Written as DNA, the CDR3 is TGCGCCAGCAGCCGAGGGGACAGGGGGCCCGGGGAGCTGTTTTTT. This codes for CASSRGDRGPGELFF. The full variable domain, with the rest looked up from reference TRBV5-1 and TRBJ2-2, is KAGVTQTPRYLIKTRGQQVTLSCSPISGHRSVSWYQQTPGQGLQFLFEYFSETQRNKGNFPGRFSGRQFSNSRSEMNVSTLELGDSALYLCASSRGDRGPGELFFGEGSRLTVL.

V gene TRBV4-1 combines with J gene TRBJ2-7, with 13 bases lining up with TRBD2. This CDR3 spans 21 amino acids. The germline CDR1 and CDR2 sequences are MGHRA and YSYEKL. Trimming took 1 base from V and 0 from J; bases not matched to a gene: 15. DNA of the CDR3: TGCGCCAGCAGCCAAGCTCGACCCGGGACTAGCGGGATCTCGAGCTCCTACGAGCAGTACTTC. Translated: CASSQARPGTSGISSSYEQYF.

CDR3 residues: CASSLDRGHGYTF. As DNA, the CDR3 is TGTGCCAGCAGCCTGGACAGGGGGCATGGCTACACCTTC. V gene TRBV6-5 combines with J gene TRBJ1-2; 11 positions agree with TRBD1. Looked up from germline, CDR1 is MNHEY and CDR2 is SVGAGI. Germline trimming cut 6 bases from V and 6 bases from J; bases unmatched to any gene: 3. The CDR3 sequence is 13 residues long.

Concerning this clone itself: Other DNA sequences of this sample code for an identical CDR3. The chain joins TRBV5-1 to TRBJ2-4; D gene ambiguous. The CDR3 consists of 13 residues. The V and J ends lost 0 bases and 3 bases respectively, with 4 bases between them. CDR1 is SGHRS, CDR2 YFSETQ, per germline. DNA for the CDR3: TGCGCCAGCAGCTTGGACGGCAAAAACATTCAGTACTTC. Residues: CASSLDGKNIQYF. The complete variable domain, with remaining parts taken from reference TRBV5-1 and TRBJ2-4, reads KAGVTQTPRYLIKTRGQQVTLSCSPISGHRSVSWYQQTPGQGLQFLFEYFSETQRNKGNFPGRFSGRQFSNSRSEMNVSTLELGDSALYLCASSLDGKNIQYFGAGTRLSVL.

The chain has TRBV11-3 and TRBJ2-1; 9 bases match TRBD2. V gave up 2 bases and J gave up 2 bases; unmatched junction bases: 10. Germline V gene lookup returns CDR1 SGHNT and CDR2 YENEEA. There are 18 residues in the CDR3. CDR3 sequence: CASSLSPSSGNTYNEQFF. CDR3 in DNA: TGTGCCAGCAGCTTATCCCCGTCTAGCGGGAACACCTACAATGAGCAGTTCTTC.

This clone showed up just once. Here the CDR3 reads CASSPRLAGDTGELFF. The CDR3 DNA sequence: TGTGCCAGCAGCCCACGACTAGCGGGAGATACCGGGGAGCTGTTTTTT. The rearrangement links TRBV9 to TRBJ2-2, with 12 bases matching TRBD2. V lost 4 bases to trimming and J lost 5 bases; unmatched junction nucleotides: 6. Germline lookup yields CDR1 SGDLS and CDR2 YYNGEE. The length of the CDR3 is 16 residues.

With respect to this clone: This specimen includes other DNA sequences encoding the same CDR3. This rearrangement joins TRBV20-1 to TRBJ2-3, with no clear D. CDR1 DFQATT and CDR2 SNEGSKA come from the germline V gene (reference sequence). The V gene lost 6 bases and the J gene lost 5 bases, with 9 bases spanning the gap. The CDR3 has 11 amino acids. This CDR3 is CSAQVGDTQYF. The CDR3 DNA reads as TGCAGTGCCCAGGTTGGAGATACGCAGTATTTT.

V and J are TRBV7-9 and TRBJ1-1, with D possibly TRBD1 on 5 matching bases. V lost 3 bases and J 6 bases, leaving 20 bases between the germline ends. The CDR3 sequence is 16 residues long. Germline CDR1 is SEHNR and CDR2 is FQNEAQ (reference sequence). The CDR3 sequence is CASSLESGGPIAEAFF. The CDR3 coding sequence is TGTGCCAGCAGCTTGGAGTCCGGGGGACCGATCGCTGAAGCTTTCTTT.

About this clone itself: At the DNA level, this CDR3 is encoded by other sequences in the same sample as well. This chain joins TRBV4-1 and TRBJ2-6, with TRBD2 as a possible D gene (5 bases). Germline V lookup: CDR1 MGHRA, CDR2 YSYEKL. V lost 1 base to trimming and J lost 0 bases, with 7 bases between them. The CDR3 contains 16 residues. CDR3 sequence reads: CASSQGGISGANVLTF. DNA of the CDR3: TGCGCCAGCAGCCAAGGAGGGATCTCTGGGGCCAACGTCCTGACTTTC.

The chain joins TRBV5-1 to TRBJ2-5, with TRBD1 matching over 8 bases. The junction had 12 bases not matched to a gene; V was cut back by 4 bases and J by 7 bases. Germline CDR1 reads SGHRS; CDR2 reads YFSETQ. There are 15 residues in the CDR3. The CDR3 loop reads CASSPGTGEGRTQYF. CDR3 DNA sequence: TGCGCCAGCAGCCCGGGGACAGGTGAGGGGAGGACCCAGTACTTC.

This chain connects TRBV11-1 to TRBJ2-7, with TRBD2 as a possible D gene (5 bases). The germline CDR1 and CDR2 sequences are SGHAT and FQDESV (reference sequence). The CDR3 consists of 14 residues. Trimming cost V 5 bases and J 0 bases, with 11 bases left between them. For the CDR3, the DNA is TGTGCCAGCAGCCCCCGGGGAAGCTCCTACGAGCAGTACTTC. The encoded protein is CASSPRGSSYEQYF. The whole variable domain, remainder taken from reference TRBV11-1 and TRBJ2-7, is EAEVAQSPRYKITEKSQAVAFWCDPISGHATLYWYRQILGQGPELLVQFQDESVVDDSQLPKDRFSAERLKGVDSTLKIQPAELGDSAMYLCASSPRGSSYEQYFGPGTRLTVT.

The rearrangement uses TRBV6-1 and TRBJ2-3; possible D gene TRBD1, 5 bases. This CDR3 spans 13 amino acids. V was clipped by 8 bases and J by 7 bases, with 16 bases between them. Germline-derived CDR1 and CDR2 are MNHNS and SASEGT. The CDR3 loop is CASLLYRPNTQYF. The CDR3 DNA sequence: TGTGCCAGCCTCCTTTACAGGCCAAATACGCAGTATTTT.

The chain has TRBV28 and TRBJ2-3; D remains unclear. CDR3 size: 14 residues. In germline, CDR1 is MDHEN, CDR2 SYDVKM. The V gene lost 6 bases and the J gene lost 4 bases, with 14 bases spanning the gap. Written as DNA, the CDR3 is TGTGCCAGCAGACCCGCCGGTCGATCAGATACGCAGTATTTT. Amino acid sequence: CASRPAGRSDTQYF.

This rearrangement joins TRBV18 to TRBJ2-5; TRBD1 aligns across 9 bases. V lost 5 bases and J lost 5; bases outside the gene matches: 3. This CDR3 has 13 residues. The germline V gene encodes CDR1 KGHSH and CDR2 LQKENI. In DNA, the CDR3 is TGTGCCAGCTCAGAACAGGGGGCGGAGACCCAGTACTTC. This translates into CASSEQGAETQYF.

The chain couples TRBV7-2 to TRBJ2-1; possible D gene TRBD2, 6 bases. This CDR3 contains 11 residues. Germline V gene sequence: CDR1 SGHTA, CDR2 FQGNSA. The V and J ends lost 5 bases and 10 bases respectively, with 9 bases between them. The CDR3 region is CASSPTREQFF. The CDR3 DNA reads TGTGCCAGCAGCCCGACTAGAGAGCAGTTCTTC.

The V and J genes are TRBV5-8 and TRBJ2-7; 9 bases match TRBD1. Germline V lookup: CDR1 SGHTS, CDR2 YDEGEE. The CDR3 is 15 amino acids. J lost 3 bases, V lost 5 bases, and 9 bases had no gene match. The CDR3 is CASRSTGQGNYEQYF. The CDR3 DNA reads as TGTGCCAGCAGGTCGACGGGACAGGGTAACTACGAGCAGTACTTC.

The rearrangement uses TRBV7-9 and TRBJ2-7; 10 bases map to TRBD1. Germline trimming cut 5 bases from V and 5 bases from J; bases unmatched to any gene: 9. Germline loops: CDR1 SEHNR, CDR2 FQNEAQ (reference sequence). This CDR3 has 15 residues. The CDR3 loop is CASSPGDRGINEQYF. DNA for the CDR3: TGTGCCAGCAGCCCCGGGGACAGGGGTATCAACGAGCAGTACTTC. The full variable domain, in which reference TRBV7-9 and TRBJ2-7 provide the parts outside the CDR3, is DTGVSQNPRHKITKRGQNVTFRCDPISEHNRLYWYRQTLGQGPEFLTYFQNEAQLEKSRLLSDRFSAERPKGSFSTLEIQRTEQGDSAMYLCASSPGDRGINEQYFGPGTRLTVT.

V and J are TRBV28 and TRBJ2-7; TRBD2 is a possible D gene (7 bases). With 10 bases removed from V and 4 bases from J, the gap between germline ends came to 17 bases. The CDR3 loop spans 13 amino acids. Germline V gene lookup returns CDR1 MDHEN and CDR2 SYDVKM. The CDR3 sequence: CAIQRGGEYEQYF. The CDR3 nucleotides are TGTGCCATCCAGAGAGGGGGGGAGTACGAGCAGTACTTC.